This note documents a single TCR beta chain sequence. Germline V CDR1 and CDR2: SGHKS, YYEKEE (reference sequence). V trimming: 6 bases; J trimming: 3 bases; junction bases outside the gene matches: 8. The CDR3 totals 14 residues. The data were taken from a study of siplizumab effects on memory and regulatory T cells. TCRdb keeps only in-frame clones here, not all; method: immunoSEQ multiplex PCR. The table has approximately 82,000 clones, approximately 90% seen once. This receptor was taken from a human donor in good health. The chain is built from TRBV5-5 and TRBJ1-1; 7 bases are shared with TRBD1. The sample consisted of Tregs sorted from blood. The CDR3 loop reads CASIRLGQYTEAFF. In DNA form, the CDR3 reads TGTGCCAGCATCCGACTGGGACAGTACACTGAAGCTTTCTTT.